The present T cell receptor beta chain was sequenced within a study of blood T cell repertoires in COVID-19. Study as a whole: PBMCs, B-cell-depleted T cells, or T cells provided the cDNA or gDNA that made up the material.

The V and J ends lost 3 bases and 1 base, in that order; junction bases with no gene match: 2. Germline V gene sequence: CDR1 LNHDA, CDR2 SQIVND (reference sequence). The CDR3 runs 14 residues. Per the authors' pipeline: Amplification of reference gene primers provided the estimated nucleated cell counts. Libraries were prepared by immunoSEQ multiplex PCR; TCRdb keeps only in-frame clonotypes and omits some of them. That table supplies the V and J calls and clone size; D and trimming were determined from the DNA. The table includes about 270,000 clones, 81% detected once. Sequencing was done on a sample of peripheral blood. This chain links TRBV19 with TRBJ1-2, with 7 bases identical to TRBD1. The TCR comes from a woman aged 60-70 years with active or convalescent COVID-19. The CDR3 reads CASSIRDSNYGYTF. The CDR3 region has the DNA TGTGCCAGTAGTATTAGGGACAGTAACTATGGCTACACCTTC.